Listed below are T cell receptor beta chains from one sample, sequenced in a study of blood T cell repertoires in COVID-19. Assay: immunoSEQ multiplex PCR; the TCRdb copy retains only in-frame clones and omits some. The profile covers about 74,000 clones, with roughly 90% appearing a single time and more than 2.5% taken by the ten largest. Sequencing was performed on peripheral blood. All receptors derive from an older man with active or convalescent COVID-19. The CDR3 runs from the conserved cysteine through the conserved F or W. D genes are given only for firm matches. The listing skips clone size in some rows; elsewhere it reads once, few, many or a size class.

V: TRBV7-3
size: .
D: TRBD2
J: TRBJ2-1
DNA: TGTGCCAGCAGTTTAGCGGGAGGGTCCTTGGAGGAGCAGTTCTTC
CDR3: CASSLAGGSLEEQFF

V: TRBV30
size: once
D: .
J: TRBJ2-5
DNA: TGTGCCTGGATCCCTCGAGCAAAAGAGACCCAGTACTTC
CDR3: CAWIPRAKETQYF

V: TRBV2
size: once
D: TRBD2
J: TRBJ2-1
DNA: TGTGCCAGCCACCTGACTAGCGGGGGAGGGAATGAGCAGTTCTTC
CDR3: CASHLTSGGGNEQFF

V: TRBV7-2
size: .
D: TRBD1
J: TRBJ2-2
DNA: TGTGCCAGCAGCATCGACAGGGGACTCACCGGGGAGCTGTTTTTT
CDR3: CASSIDRGLTGELFF

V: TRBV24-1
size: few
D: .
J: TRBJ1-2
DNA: TGTGCCACCAGTGCGGAGGGCTACACCTTC
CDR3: CATSAEGYTF

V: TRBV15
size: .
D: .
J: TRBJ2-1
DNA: TGTGCCACCAGCAGAGATCTTGCGGGGTACAGCTCCTACAATGAGCAGTTCTTC
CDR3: CATSRDLAGYSSYNEQFF

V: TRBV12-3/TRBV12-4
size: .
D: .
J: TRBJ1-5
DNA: TGTGCCAGCAGCCCAGGGGAAGGTCAGCCCCAGCATTTT
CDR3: CASSPGEGQPQHF

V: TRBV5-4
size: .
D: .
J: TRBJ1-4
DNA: TGTGCCAGCAGCTTAGGTTCAGCGGGGACTAATGAAAAACTGTTTTTT
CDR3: CASSLGSAGTNEKLFF

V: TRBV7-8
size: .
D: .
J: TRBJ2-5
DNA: TGTGCCAGCAGCTTAGTTCCTGGTAGGCTAGAAGAGACCCAGTACTTC
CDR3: CASSLVPGRLEETQYF

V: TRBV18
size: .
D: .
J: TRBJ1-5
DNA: TGTGCCAGCTCACCGGGCAATGGCAATCAGCCCCAGCATTTT
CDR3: CASSPGNGNQPQHF

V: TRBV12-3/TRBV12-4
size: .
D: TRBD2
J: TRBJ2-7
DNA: TGTGCCAGCAGGGGCGGGGGGGTCTACGAGCAGTACTTC
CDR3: CASRGGGVYEQYF

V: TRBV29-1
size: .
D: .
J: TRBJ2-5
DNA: TGCAGCGCCCTTGGAGGGCCCGGGACAGAAGAGACCCAGTACTTC
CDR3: CSALGGPGTEETQYF

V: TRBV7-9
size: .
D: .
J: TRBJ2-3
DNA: TGTGCCAGCAGCTCGGGTAGCGGCACAGATACGCAGTATTTT
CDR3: CASSSGSGTDTQYF

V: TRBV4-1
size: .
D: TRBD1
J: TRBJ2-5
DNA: TGCGCCAGCAGCCAATACTCGACAGGGCTCCAAGAGACCCAGTACTTC
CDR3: CASSQYSTGLQETQYF

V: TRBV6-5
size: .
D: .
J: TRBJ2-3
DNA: TGTGCCAGCTGGAGAGGATACACAGATACGCAGTATTTT
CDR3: CASWRGYTDTQYF

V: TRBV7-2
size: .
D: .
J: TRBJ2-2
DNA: TGTGCCAGCAGCTTAACAGGGTCCGGGGAGCTGTTTTTT
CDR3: CASSLTGSGELFF

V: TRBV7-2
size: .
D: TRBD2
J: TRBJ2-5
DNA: TGTGCCAGCAGCTTTGGTTCCGGGACTAGGGGCCTAGAGACCCAGTACTTC
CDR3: CASSFGSGTRGLETQYF